The 29 T cell receptor beta chains presented below share a single source sample, sequenced in a study of T cell clonality in common variable immunodeficiency. Profiling relied on immunoSEQ multiplex PCR, and the TCRdb table lists in-frame clones only, not all of them. This sample has some 60,000 clones, each found more than once. The sequencing sample was made of peripheral blood mononuclear cells. Source of these receptors: a person between 18 and 75 years old in good health.

There are many counts of this clone. The read terminates 3 residues ahead of where the CDR3 ends, so the germline J gene completes it. The chain employs TRBV13 and TRBJ2-4, with 7 bases that match TRBD2. After removal of 5 bases from V and 8 bases from J, the junction contained 15 bases not matched to a gene. CDR3 size: 16 residues. Germline V gene lookup returns CDR1 PRHDT and CDR2 FYEKMQ (reference sequence). CDR3: CASSTAFQGGKDIQYF. The sequenced part of the CDR3 DNA is TGTGCCAGCAGCACCGCATTTCAGGGAGGGAAGGACATT.

A few counts support this clone. The sequence runs out 3 residues before the end of the CDR3; the remainder is reconstructed from the germline J gene. The rearrangement uses TRBV20-1 and TRBJ2-7; D perhaps matches TRBD1 (7 bases). Germline V CDR1 and CDR2: DFQATT, SNEGSKA (reference sequence). The CDR3 has 17 amino acids. V was clipped by 6 bases and J by 5 bases, with 29 bases between them. The CDR3 loop is CSAGEPRGQGGFHEQYF. The part of the CDR3 DNA that was read is TGCAGTGCCGGGGAACCAAGGGGGCAGGGGGGTTTCCACGAG.

This clone was observed many times. With the read ending 3 residues before the CDR3 end, the germline J gene is used to fill in that end. The rearrangement joins TRBV14 to TRBJ2-5, with no clear D. This CDR3 has 13 amino acids. Trimming cost V 4 bases and J 4 bases, with 10 bases left between them. Germline V gene data show CDR1 as SGHDN and CDR2 as FVKESK. This CDR3 reads CASSLDISETQYF. The sequenced part of the CDR3 DNA is TGTGCCAGCAGCCTCGACATTTCAGAGACC.

This clone was detected many times. The read ends 3 residues before the CDR3 terminus; that terminus is restored from the germline J gene. The V gene is TRBV20-1, the J gene TRBJ2-7; 7 bases agree with TRBD2. V shed 0 bases and J 1 base; nucleotides not matched to a gene: 0. Germline CDR1 reads DFQATT; CDR2 reads SNEGSKA (reference sequence). The CDR3 runs to 13 residues. The sequenced part of the CDR3 DNA is TGCAGTGCTAGAGACGGGGGGTCCTACGAG. Residues: CSARDGGSYE. The full CDR3 reads CSARDGGSYEQYF.

This clone occurred many times. The read ends 3 residues early relative to the CDR3; the germline J gene fills the gap. The rearrangement uses TRBV6-2 or TRBV6-3 and TRBJ2-2; tentatively, D is TRBD2 (5 bases). Per germline, CDR1 MNHEY and CDR2 SVGEGT. The CDR3 has 13 residues. V lost 7 bases to trimming and J lost 4 bases, with 10 bases between them. The CDR3 region is CASTPSRTGELFF. The CDR3 DNA, read in part, is TGTGCCAGCACTCCTAGCCGCACCGGGGAG.

This clone was counted ten times or more. The read gets to within 3 residues of the CDR3 end, and the germline J gene fills in the rest. This rearrangement joins TRBV18 to TRBJ2-7; 10 nucleotides match TRBD1. The CDR3 sequence is 18 residues long. Germline assignment: CDR1 KGHSH and CDR2 LQKENI. V trimming: 3 bases; J trimming: 0 bases; junction bases outside the gene matches: 11. The CDR3 sequence: CASSPGPGTGDSSYEQYF. The covered CDR3 bases are TGTGCCAGCTCACCCGGCCCGGGGACAGGGGATAGCTCCTACGAG.

This clone was seen ten or more times. The DNA ends 3 residues before the CDR3 does, and the rest of the CDR3 is filled in from the germline J gene. The rearrangement uses TRBV18 and TRBJ2-5, with 7 positions matching TRBD1. The V segment lost 4 bases and the J segment 2 bases; nucleotides outside the gene matches: 4. The germline V gene encodes CDR1 KGHSH and CDR2 LQKENI. The length of the CDR3 is 14 residues. Incomplete CDR3 DNA: TGTGCCAGCTCACGGGACAGACAACAAGAGACC. This encodes CASSRDRQQET. The full CDR3 is CASSRDRQQETQYF.

This clone was seen only a few times. The read ends 3 residues early relative to the CDR3; the germline J gene fills the gap. The chain combines TRBV2 with TRBJ1-2; possibly TRBD1 for D (5 bases). V lost 5 bases, J lost 4 bases, and 8 bases lay in between. This CDR3 spans 12 amino acids. From germline, CDR1 is SNHLY and CDR2 FYNNEI. CDR3 DNA, as far as it was read: TGTGCCAGCAGTACAGGTCCCTATGGC. It yields the protein CASSTGPYG. The entire CDR3 protein reads CASSTGPYGYTF. Based on the CDR3 plus reference TRBV2 and TRBJ1-2, the full variable domain is EPEVTQTPSHQVTQMGQEVILRCVPISNHLYFYWYRQILGQKVEFLVSFYNNEISEKSEIFDDQFSVERPDGSNFTLKIRSTKLEDSAMYFCASSTGPYGYTFGSGTRLTVV.

This clone was recorded many times. This CDR3 is CSATRTVQETQYF. Incomplete CDR3 DNA: TGCAGTGCGACGCGGACAGTGCAAGAGACC. This chain uses TRBV20-1 with TRBJ2-5, with a possible D match to TRBD1 (6 bases). The read terminates 3 residues ahead of where the CDR3 ends, so the germline J gene completes it. The ends were cut back, 6 bases at V and 2 bases at J, with 13 bases in the middle. The CDR3 covers 13 residues. The germline V gene has CDR1 DFQATT and CDR2 SNEGSKA (reference sequence).

This clone has a count of ten or more. The read gets to within 3 residues of the CDR3 end, and the germline J gene fills in the rest. The genes are TRBV7-3 and TRBJ1-1; TRBD1 matches at 8 bases. V lost 4 bases to trimming and J lost 1 base; unmatched junction nucleotides: 5. The V gene's germline CDR1 is SGHTA and CDR2 FQGTGA. The CDR3 spans 15 residues. Here the CDR3 reads CASSYTGGENTEAFF. CDR3 DNA, as far as it was read: TGTGCCAGCAGCTATACAGGGGGGGAGAACACTGAA.

This clone showed up just a few times. The missing CDR3 end, 3 residues past where the read stops, is filled in from the germline J gene. The V call is TRBV20-1, the J call TRBJ1-1, with 9 nucleotides matching TRBD1. Germline V gene lookup returns CDR1 DFQATT and CDR2 SNEGSKA (reference sequence). V trimming: 5 bases; J trimming: 7 bases; junction bases outside the gene matches: 14. The CDR3 is made up of 15 amino acids. CDR3 DNA (partial): TGCAGTGCTCCCCGACCGGGACAGGGCCGAATTGAA. Its protein is CSAPRPGQGRIE. The entire CDR3 protein reads CSAPRPGQGRIEAFF.

This clone was detected many times. The CDR3 extends 3 residues past the end of the read, so its final part is completed from the germline J gene. The J gene is TRBJ2-3, the V gene TRBV13; 11 bases align to TRBD2. This CDR3 is built from 16 residues. V gave up 1 base and J gave up 5 bases; unmatched junction bases: 5. Germline loops: CDR1 PRHDT, CDR2 FYEKMQ (reference sequence). CDR3 region: CASSLVSGLAGDTQYF. CDR3 DNA (partial): TGTGCCAGCAGCTTAGTCTCCGGACTAGCGGGAGATACG. The full variable domain, rest sourced from reference TRBV13 and TRBJ2-3, is AAGVIQSPRHLIKEKRETATLKCYPIPRHDTVYWYQQGPGQDPQFLISFYEKMQSDKGSIPDRFSAQQFSDYHSELNMSSLELGDSALYFCASSLVSGLAGDTQYFGPGTRLTVL.

This clone was recorded at least ten times. With the read ending 3 residues before the CDR3 end, the germline J gene is used to fill in that end. This sequence joins TRBV6-2 or TRBV6-3 and TRBJ1-1; a weak D match, TRBD1 (6 bases). CDR3 length: 16 residues. V was clipped by 7 bases and J by 2 bases, with 20 bases between them. The germline CDR1 and CDR2 sequences are MNHEY and SVGEGT. CDR3 sequence reads: CASKGTLTGDNTEAFF. The CDR3 bases that were read are TGTGCCAGCAAGGGCACCCTGACAGGTGATAACACTGAA.

Many counts were recorded for this clone. The read finishes 3 residues shy of the CDR3 end, and the germline J gene is used to complete it. The J gene is TRBJ2-7, the V gene TRBV7-2; 8 bases line up with TRBD2. Trimming at V came to 7 bases and at J to 6 bases, leaving 8 bases not matched to a gene. The CDR3 runs 13 residues. The germline gives CDR1 SGHTA, CDR2 FQGNSA. The DNA read from the CDR3 is TGTGCCAGCAAGACTCCAGCGGGAGTCGAG. Translating it yields CASKTPAGVE. The entire CDR3 sequence reads CASKTPAGVEQYF. The variable domain in full, with the rest retrieved from reference TRBV7-2 and TRBJ2-7, is GAGVSQSPSNKVTEKGKDVELRCDPISGHTALYWYRQSLGQGLEFLIYFQGNSAPDKSGLPSDRFSAERTGGSVSTLTIQRTQQEDSAVYLCASKTPAGVEQYFGPGTRLTVT.

This clone has a count of ten or more. The missing CDR3 end, 3 residues past where the read stops, is filled in from the germline J gene. The chain recombines TRBV7-9 with TRBJ1-1; D possibly corresponds to TRBD1 (6 bases). This CDR3 is 15 amino acids long. Trimming pared 5 bases from V and 1 base from J, leaving 14 bases between. Germline CDR1 reads SEHNR; CDR2 reads FQNEAQ (reference sequence). CDR3 bases read: TGTGCCAGCAGCCCCTGGGGGCTACAGAACACTGAA. Translating it yields CASSPWGLQNTE. The CDR3 in full is CASSPWGLQNTEAFF. The variable domain in full, completed from reference TRBV7-9 and TRBJ1-1, reads DTGVSQNPRHKITKRGQNVTFRCDPISEHNRLYWYRQTLGQGPEFLTYFQNEAQLEKSRLLSDRFSAERPKGSFSTLEIQRTEQGDSAMYLCASSPWGLQNTEAFFGQGTRLTVV.

This clone has ten or more counts. The CDR3 is cut off 3 residues early in the read; its end comes from the germline J gene. The chain recombines TRBV10-2 with TRBJ1-5; a weak D match, TRBD1 (5 bases). V was pared by 5 bases and J by 7 bases, with 12 bases between. Germline assignment: CDR1 WSHSY and CDR2 SAAADI. The CDR3 sequence is 13 residues long. CDR3 DNA (partial): TGCGCCAGCAGTCTTTCGGGGGGGCAGCCC. Its translation: CASSLSGGQP. The CDR3 reads in full as CASSLSGGQPQHF.

This clone came up a few times. The read ends 3 residues shy of where the CDR3 ends; the end is completed using the germline J gene. The J gene is TRBJ2-1, the V gene TRBV5-4; 9 nucleotides agree with TRBD1. The CDR3 has 15 residues. V lost 4 bases to trimming and J lost 3 bases; unmatched junction nucleotides: 5. Germline loops: CDR1 SGHNT, CDR2 YYREEE (reference sequence). CDR3 DNA (partial): TGTGCCAGCAGCAACCCGGGACAGGGCTACAATGAG. Translating gives CASSNPGQGYNE. The whole CDR3 sequence reads CASSNPGQGYNEQFF.

This clone has a count of ten or more. Read coverage stops 3 residues before the CDR3 terminus; the germline J gene supplies the remainder. The rearrangement joins TRBV20-1 to TRBJ2-7; D gene ambiguous. The V end lost 1 base, the J end lost 2 bases, and 9 bases lay between the germline ends. CDR1 is DFQATT, CDR2 SNEGSKA, per germline (reference sequence). This CDR3 comprises 13 residues. CDR3 DNA, as far as it was read: TGCAGTGCTAGAGCAGCGCAAACCTACGAG. It codes for CSARAAQTYE. The whole CDR3 protein is CSARAAQTYEQYF.

This clone showed up many times. CDR3 protein: CSAKGWPNEKLFF. Incomplete CDR3 DNA: TGCAGTGCTAAGGGGTGGCCTAATGAAAAA. The chain links TRBV20-1 to TRBJ1-4, with a tentative D call TRBD1 (5 bases). The read terminates 3 residues ahead of where the CDR3 ends, so the germline J gene completes it. The CDR3 consists of 13 residues. The V end was cut by 4 bases, the J end by 3 bases, with 9 bases between. CDR1 and CDR2 from the germline V gene are DFQATT and SNEGSKA (reference sequence).

This clone was seen many times. The read is 3 residues too short to cover the CDR3 end, so that end is filled in from the germline J gene. The rearrangement uses TRBV5-1 and TRBJ1-3; TRBD1 matches 7 bases. CDR3 length: 16 residues. The junction had 11 bases not matched to a gene; V was cut back by 4 bases and J by 4 bases. The germline CDR1 and CDR2 sequences are SGHRS and YFSETQ. This chain's CDR3 is CASSPMTGLGGNTIYF. The part of the CDR3 DNA that was read is TGCGCCAGCAGCCCCATGACAGGGTTGGGAGGAAACACC.

This clone was detected many times. Read data end 3 residues before the CDR3 end; the end is taken from the germline J gene. The gene calls are TRBV30 and TRBJ2-7, with a weak D call TRBD2 (6 bases). The CDR3 is 14 amino acids. V was trimmed by 8 bases and J by 1 base, leaving 18 bases between them. Germline V gene lookup returns CDR1 GTSNPN and CDR2 SVGIG (reference sequence). The chain's CDR3 is CAGQGGRESYEQYF. The sequenced part of the CDR3 DNA is TGTGCCGGGCAGGGAGGCAGAGAGTCCTACGAG.

This clone was picked up many times. From the germline J gene comes the end of the CDR3, since the read stops 3 residues before it. The rearrangement links TRBV5-1 to TRBJ1-1; 7 bases align to TRBD1. The CDR3 covers 13 residues. V trimming: 6 bases; J trimming: 1 base; junction bases outside the gene matches: 3. The germline V gene has CDR1 SGHRS and CDR2 YFSETQ. CDR3 amino acids: CASMGQPNTEAFF. The part of the CDR3 DNA that was read is TGCGCCAGCATGGGACAGCCGAACACTGAA.

Ten or more counts support this clone. The read ends 3 residues before the CDR3 terminus; that terminus is restored from the germline J gene. The gene calls are TRBV18 and TRBJ1-1; D gene ambiguous. Germline-derived CDR1 and CDR2 are KGHSH and LQKENI. The V and J ends lost 2 bases and 0 bases respectively, with 4 bases between them. The CDR3 consists of 13 residues. The CDR3 DNA, read in part, is TGTGCCAGCTCACCAGGCCTGAACACTGAA. This sequence encodes CASSPGLNTE. The full CDR3 sequence reads CASSPGLNTEAFF.

This clone was found many times. The read is 3 residues too short to cover the CDR3 end, so that end is filled in from the germline J gene. The chain has TRBV4-2 and TRBJ2-1; 10 bases align to TRBD2. The CDR3 length is 16 residues. V shed 2 bases and J 8 bases; nucleotides not matched to a gene: 9. Germline CDR1 LGHNA, CDR2 YNFKEQ. The CDR3 sequence: CASSQIQLAGVDEQFF. The sequenced part of the CDR3 DNA is TGTGCCAGCAGCCAAATTCAGCTAGCGGGAGTAGATGAG.

Details on this clone: The read halts 3 residues ahead of the CDR3 end, with the missing end drawn from the germline J gene. The chain combines TRBV5-1 with TRBJ2-7; 8 bases fit TRBD1. V lost 5 bases to trimming and J lost 6 bases; unmatched junction nucleotides: 10. Germline assignment: CDR1 SGHRS and CDR2 YFSETQ. This CDR3 has 14 amino acids. The covered CDR3 bases are TGCGCCAGCAGACTTGGACAGGGAGGCGGCGAG. Protein: CASRLGQGGGE. The whole CDR3 sequence reads CASRLGQGGGEQYF.

This clone was counted at least ten times. The sequenced fragment ends 3 residues before the CDR3 boundary, so the rest is inferred from the germline J gene. The V gene is TRBV20-1, the J gene TRBJ2-1; D remains unclear. CDR1 is DFQATT and CDR2 is SNEGSKA in the germline V gene (reference sequence). V lost 2 bases and J 9 bases, leaving 5 bases between the germline ends. The CDR3 is 10 residues long. This CDR3 is CSARSVEQFF. The sequenced CDR3 bases are TGCAGTGCTAGATCTGTTGAG.

This clone appeared many times. The read ends 3 residues early relative to the CDR3; the germline J gene fills the gap. This rearrangement joins TRBV2 to TRBJ1-1; 8 positions match TRBD1. The germline CDR1 and CDR2 sequences are SNHLY and FYNNEI. CDR3 length equals 12 residues. The DNA read from the CDR3 is TGTGCCAGCAGGCAGTACAGGGGGTGG. Protein product: CASRQYRGW. The entire CDR3 reads CASRQYRGWAFF.

In its sample, this clone was seen many times. The CDR3 extends 3 residues past the end of the read, so its final part is completed from the germline J gene. The chain uses TRBV7-9 and TRBJ2-7; the D gene is possibly TRBD1 (5 bases). The CDR3 consists of 14 residues. V gave up 7 bases and J gave up 2 bases, with 15 bases separating them. CDR1 and CDR2 (germline): SEHNR, FQNEAQ (reference sequence). The CDR3 DNA, read in part, is TGTGCCAGCACCCGGACGACAGCCCCCTACGAG. Translation: CASTRTTAPYE. The entire CDR3 reads CASTRTTAPYEQYF.

This clone occurred many times. The CDR3 extends 3 residues past the end of the read, so its final part is completed from the germline J gene. This sequence joins TRBV19 and TRBJ2-2, with 9 bases matching TRBD1. Germline V CDR1 and CDR2: LNHDA, SQIVND (reference sequence). The V gene end was trimmed by 6 bases and the J gene end by 6 bases; junction bases not matched to a gene: 5. The CDR3 consists of 14 residues. CDR3 in amino acids: CASRGQGMAGELFF. Partial CDR3 DNA: TGTGCCAGTAGGGGACAGGGAATGGCCGGGGAG.